The rows below give T cell receptor beta chains drawn from one sample of a study of human T cells and chemical hapten exposure. TCRdb reprocessed the RACE reads with MiXCR, giving one entry per CDR3 protein. The sample includes 330,000 or so distinct CDR3 sequences, around 6% seen only once; the top ten take 5% to 6%. Specimen: whole blood, collected in connection with sensitization to the hapten diphenylcyclopropenone (DPC). Receptors were obtained from a woman aged 18-30 years with alopecia areata. Some clones in this sample may be carry-over from other donors' samples. CDR3s include the opening cysteine and the closing phenylalanine or tryptophan. The D gene is left open where the match is weak. Size tells how often a clone was seen (once, few, many) or the class of an expanded clone, and some rows leave it out.

V gene	J gene	D gene	clone size	CDR3 DNA	CDR3 protein
TRBV9	TRBJ1-4	.	few	TGTGCCAGCACTGCTGGGTTTGCAACTAATGAAAAACTGTTTTTT	CASTAGFATNEKLFF
TRBV4-3	TRBJ2-4	.	few	TGCGCCAGCAGCCAAGATCATCGGGGGTCGATAGCCAAAAACATTCAGTACTTC	CASSQDHRGSIAKNIQYF
TRBV29-1	TRBJ2-7	TRBD1	many	TGCAGCGTTGAAGGCGACAGGGGGTCCCCGTACTTC	CSVEGDRGSPYF
TRBV9	TRBJ2-7	.	few	TGTGCCAGCAGCGTGGCGACCAGCTCCTACGAGCAGTACTTC	CASSVATSSYEQYF
TRBV27	TRBJ2-5	TRBD2	many	TGTGCCAGCAGTTTCTCGACTAGCGGACAAGAGACCCAGTACTTC	CASSFSTSGQETQYF
TRBV3-1	TRBJ2-6	.	few	TGTGCCAGCAGCCAAGTGGGGGCCAACGTCCTGACTTTC	CASSQVGANVLTF
TRBV12-3/TRBV12-4	TRBJ1-6	.	many	TGTGCCAGCAGTTTGGAGGGATCACCCCTCCACTTT	CASSLEGSPLHF
TRBV4-3	TRBJ1-6	TRBD1	many	TGCGCCAGCAGCCAAGTTTTCGACAGGGAGAATTCACCCCTCCACTTT	CASSQVFDRENSPLHF
TRBV28	TRBJ2-7	.	few	TGTGCCAGCAGCCCGGGGGGCCGCTCCTACGAGCAGTACTTC	CASSPGGRSYEQYF
TRBV12-3/TRBV12-4	TRBJ1-4	TRBD1	.	TGTGCCAGCAGTTTGGGGACAGGGTCAGATGAAAAACTGTTTTTT	CASSLGTGSDEKLFF
TRBV4-3	TRBJ2-7	.	few	TGCGCCAGCAGCCAAAACGCAGACTCCGGCTACGAGCAGTACTTC	CASSQNADSGYEQYF
TRBV20-1	TRBJ1-5	.	many	TGCAGTGTCCAGGGTGGCAATCAGCCCCAGCATTTT	CSVQGGNQPQHF
TRBV11-3	TRBJ1-1	.	.	TGTGCCAGCAGCCCATCAGGGGCCACTGAAGCTTTCTTT	CASSPSGATEAFF
TRBV6-5	TRBJ2-3	TRBD1	few	TGTGCCAGCAGGGGACTCTCTTGGGACAGGGGGCTCGATACGCAGTATTTT	CASRGLSWDRGLDTQYF
TRBV15	TRBJ2-3	.	.	TGTGCCACCAGCAGTAACAGGGAAACAGATACGCAGTATTTT	CATSSNRETDTQYF
TRBV4-2	TRBJ1-5	.	many	TGTGCCAGCAGCCAAGAATGGCAGGAGAATCAGCCCCAGCATTTT	CASSQEWQENQPQHF
TRBV24-1	TRBJ2-2	.	few	TGTGCCACCAGTGATTTGACAGGGGAGGACACCGGGGAGCTGTTTTTT	CATSDLTGEDTGELFF
TRBV6-6	TRBJ1-2	TRBD1	.	TGTGCCAGCACCGACAGGGTGCAGCTTGTGAGTGGCTACACCTTC	CASTDRVQLVSGYTF
TRBV28	TRBJ2-4	.	.	TGTGCCAGCAGCTTCGAAGTCAAAAACATTCAGTACTTC	CASSFEVKNIQYF
TRBV3-1	TRBJ2-3	.	many	TGTGCCAGCAGCCAAGGACTAGGATTAGATACGCAGTATTTT	CASSQGLGLDTQYF
TRBV4-1	TRBJ2-5	TRBD1	few	TGCGCCAGCAGCCGGAATCCGGGACAGGGTGTTTCCGAGACCCAGTACTTC	CASSRNPGQGVSETQYF
TRBV4-3	TRBJ2-3	TRBD2	many	TGCGCCAGCAGCTGGACTAGCGGGACCACAGATACGCAGTATTTT	CASSWTSGTTDTQYF